A selection of T cell receptor beta chains follows, all from one sample in a study of glioma-infiltrating T cells. MiXCR was run by TCRdb on the multiplex PCR reads, yielding one entry per CDR3 protein. The sample holds 400,000 or so distinct CDR3 sequences, 41% seen once. The sample taken for sequencing was glioma tissue, nonneoplastic brain tissue, or PBMCs (not recorded which). These receptors came from a human donor with low-grade glioma or glioblastoma, undergoing nonglioma brain surgery, or in good health (not recorded which). The CDR3 runs from the conserved cysteine through the conserved F or W.

J gene: TRBJ1-1; V gene: TRBV6-1; CDR3 protein: CASRNNMNTEAFF
J gene: TRBJ2-1; V gene: TRBV7-2; CDR3 protein: CASSSLLVPNEQFF
J gene: TRBJ1-4; V gene: TRBV7-2; CDR3 protein: CASSLGTVGNEKLFF
J gene: TRBJ2-7; V gene: TRBV4-1; CDR3 protein: CASSQDKGGGYEQYF
J gene: TRBJ1-1; V gene: TRBV12-3/TRBV12-4; CDR3 protein: CASSTGPKAFF
J gene: TRBJ1-1; V gene: TRBV28; CDR3 protein: CASRREGTEAFF
J gene: TRBJ2-7; V gene: TRBV18; CDR3 protein: CASSTRVGNEQYF
J gene: TRBJ2-1; V gene: TRBV6-5; CDR3 protein: CASPDPREQFF
J gene: TRBJ2-3; V gene: TRBV20-1; CDR3 protein: CSAQRRPHGADTQYF
J gene: TRBJ1-1; V gene: TRBV7-9; CDR3 protein: CASSLWGNTEAFF
J gene: TRBJ2-7; V gene: TRBV15; CDR3 protein: CATGSLETGSSYEQYF
J gene: TRBJ2-7; V gene: TRBV6-1; CDR3 protein: CASRRAGVSYEQYF
J gene: TRBJ1-2; V gene: TRBV27; CDR3 protein: CASSSLGTGEGYTF
J gene: TRBJ1-2; V gene: TRBV28; CDR3 protein: CASSPIGNRGLYGYTF
J gene: TRBJ2-7; V gene: TRBV27; CDR3 protein: CATRVFEEIYEQYF
J gene: TRBJ2-7; V gene: TRBV4-1; CDR3 protein: CASSQIGRDPSYEQCF
J gene: TRBJ2-5; V gene: TRBV28; CDR3 protein: CASSLLRTGEKTQDF
J gene: TRBJ1-1; V gene: TRBV4-3; CDR3 protein: CASRQGQGKTEAFF
J gene: TRBJ1-2; V gene: TRBV12-3/TRBV12-4; CDR3 protein: CASSLTDSPSDYTF
J gene: TRBJ2-7; V gene: TRBV20-1; CDR3 protein: CSARGLSNSYEQYF
J gene: TRBJ1-1; V gene: TRBV20-1; CDR3 protein: CSARVDRNTEAFF
J gene: NA; V gene: TRBV4-2; CDR3 protein: CASSQKREGQETQYF
J gene: TRBJ1-3; V gene: TRBV6-6; CDR3 protein: CASSYITTVYF
J gene: TRBJ1-5; V gene: TRBV27; CDR3 protein: CASSRQTGSQPQHF
J gene: TRBJ2-7; V gene: TRBV4-2; CDR3 protein: CASSRDTYEQYF
J gene: TRBJ1-2; V gene: TRBV25-1; CDR3 protein: CASSRQENNYGYTF
J gene: TRBJ1-2; V gene: TRBV10-3; CDR3 protein: CAISESVGYGYTF
J gene: TRBJ2-5; V gene: TRBV28; CDR3 protein: CASSFRGQGKETQYF
J gene: TRBJ2-5; V gene: TRBV20-1; CDR3 protein: CSATDRVETQYF
J gene: TRBJ2-7; V gene: TRBV27; CDR3 protein: CASSPRGTGDVEQYF
J gene: TRBJ2-3; V gene: TRBV27; CDR3 protein: CASSLGGSVDTQYF
J gene: TRBJ2-5; V gene: TRBV6-1; CDR3 protein: CVSSQDSQETLYF
J gene: TRBJ2-7; V gene: TRBV6-1; CDR3 protein: CASSRSSGLAGGPDEQYF
J gene: NA; V gene: TRBV7-2; CDR3 protein: CASSFTWQGAGEQYF
J gene: TRBJ1-1; V gene: TRBV6-5; CDR3 protein: CASSYRGTNTEAFF
J gene: TRBJ1-1; V gene: TRBV6-2/TRBV6-3; CDR3 protein: CASNSLGAEAFF
J gene: TRBJ2-5; V gene: TRBV28; CDR3 protein: CASSPWAVRQETQYF
J gene: TRBJ2-7; V gene: TRBV14; CDR3 protein: CASSQDEASYEQYF
J gene: TRBJ1-1; V gene: TRBV6-4; CDR3 protein: CASILRAGGTEAFF
J gene: TRBJ2-6; V gene: TRBV27; CDR3 protein: CASSFQGTPGANVLTF
J gene: TRBJ1-1; V gene: TRBV7-9; CDR3 protein: CASILPGQRNTEAFF
J gene: TRBJ1-2; V gene: TRBV10-3; CDR3 protein: CAISEIGTNYGYTF
J gene: TRBJ2-1; V gene: TRBV7-9; CDR3 protein: CAGRLAGVNEQFF
J gene: TRBJ1-5; V gene: TRBV6-2/TRBV6-3; CDR3 protein: CASTLGQGWDQPQHF
J gene: TRBJ2-3; V gene: TRBV15; CDR3 protein: CATVPSGADTQYF
J gene: TRBJ1-5; V gene: TRBV27; CDR3 protein: CSSSFQDRGTGQPQHF
J gene: TRBJ2-1; V gene: TRBV7-9; CDR3 protein: CASRPELKSNEQFF
J gene: TRBJ2-7; V gene: TRBV15; CDR3 protein: CATSRVGLAGGYEQYF
J gene: TRBJ1-1; V gene: TRBV24-1; CDR3 protein: CATSDSGSTEAFF
J gene: TRBJ2-2; V gene: TRBV20-1; CDR3 protein: CSASQGAGELFF
J gene: TRBJ1-5; V gene: TRBV2; CDR3 protein: CASSAGQGMVAQPQHF
J gene: TRBJ1-5; V gene: TRBV28; CDR3 protein: CASSFAFRVGQPQHF
J gene: TRBJ1-5; V gene: TRBV7-2; CDR3 protein: CASSLQGTQHF
J gene: TRBJ1-5; V gene: TRBV6-1; CDR3 protein: CASITGWGGQPQHF
J gene: TRBJ1-4; V gene: TRBV6-1; CDR3 protein: CASSETGFNEKLFF
J gene: TRBJ1-5; V gene: TRBV6-5; CDR3 protein: CASSYSGTGANQPQHF
J gene: TRBJ1-3; V gene: TRBV4-2; CDR3 protein: CASSPGTSLSGNTIYF
J gene: TRBJ2-1; V gene: TRBV4-3; CDR3 protein: CASSQSGGREQFF
J gene: TRBJ1-2; V gene: TRBV20-1; CDR3 protein: CSARDWEALYGYTF